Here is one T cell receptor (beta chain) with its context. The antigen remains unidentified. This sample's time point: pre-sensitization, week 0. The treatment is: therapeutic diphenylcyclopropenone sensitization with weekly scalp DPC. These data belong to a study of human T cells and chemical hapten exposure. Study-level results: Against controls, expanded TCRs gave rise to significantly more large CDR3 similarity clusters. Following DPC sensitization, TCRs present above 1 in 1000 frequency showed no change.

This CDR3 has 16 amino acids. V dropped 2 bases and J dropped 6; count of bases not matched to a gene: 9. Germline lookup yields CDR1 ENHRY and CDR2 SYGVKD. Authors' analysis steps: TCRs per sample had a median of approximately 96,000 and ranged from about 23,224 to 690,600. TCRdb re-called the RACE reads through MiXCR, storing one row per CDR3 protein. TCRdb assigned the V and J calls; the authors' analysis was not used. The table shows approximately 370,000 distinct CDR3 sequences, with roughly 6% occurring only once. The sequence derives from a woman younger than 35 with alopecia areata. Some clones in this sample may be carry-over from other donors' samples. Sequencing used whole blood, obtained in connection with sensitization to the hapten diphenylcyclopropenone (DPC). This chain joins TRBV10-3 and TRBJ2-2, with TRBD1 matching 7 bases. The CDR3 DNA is TGTGCCATCAGTGAGATTAACACAGGGGTTTCCGGGGAGCTGTTTTTT. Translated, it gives CAISEINTGVSGELFF.